The 19 T cell receptor beta chains in this list originate from one sample, sequenced in a study of identical twins. From the 5' RACE reads, TCRdb called clonotypes with MiXCR, one entry per CDR3 protein. The table shows around 690,000 distinct CDR3 sequences, with around 21% occurring only once. These same data were also listed under a study on T cells expressing NK-cell markers.

The sample taken for sequencing was PBMCs. These receptors all stem from a woman aged 18-35 years in good health.

V gene TRBV20-1 combines with J gene TRBJ2-2; 8 positions agree with TRBD2. The CDR3 covers 13 residues. The V and J ends lost 5 bases and 6 bases, in that order; junction bases with no gene match: 5. In germline, CDR1 is DFQATT, CDR2 SNEGSKA (reference sequence). CDR3 residues: CSAAIAGPGELFF. DNA of the CDR3: TGCAGTGCTGCCATAGCGGGACCCGGGGAGCTGTTTTTT.

The chain combines TRBV5-6 with TRBJ2-5, with TRBD2 matching 10 bases. Trimming cost V 4 bases and J 2 bases; bases outside gene matches: 11. Germline assignment: CDR1 SGHDT and CDR2 YYEEEE. The length of the CDR3 is 17 residues. CDR3 DNA: TGTGCCAGCAGCCCTGGGGCTAGCGGGAGTTTTCAAGAGACCCAGTACTTC. Residues: CASSPGASGSFQETQYF.

This clonotype has a handful of counts. The chain recombines TRBV20-1 with TRBJ2-7; maybe TRBD2 (6 bases). The ends were cut back, 3 bases at V and 5 bases at J, with 11 bases in the middle. The germline CDR1 and CDR2 sequences are DFQATT and SNEGSKA (reference sequence). CDR3 length equals 12 residues. CDR3 nucleotide sequence: TGCAGTGCTAGCGGGAGTTACCACGAGCAGTACTTC. This gives the protein CSASGSYHEQYF.

J is TRBJ2-1 and V is TRBV20-1, with 10 positions matching TRBD1. Germline V gene data show CDR1 as DFQATT and CDR2 as SNEGSKA (reference sequence). This CDR3 region has 14 residues. After removal of 5 bases from V and 7 bases from J, the junction contained 8 bases not matched to a gene. The CDR3 coding sequence is TGCAGTGCTCCTAGGCCGGGACAGGGGAATGAGCAGTTCTTC. It yields the protein CSAPRPGQGNEQFF.

CDR3 region: CATGSRAYNEQFF. The CDR3 bases are TGTGCCACCGGTAGCCGGGCCTACAATGAGCAGTTCTTC. The chain employs TRBV24-1 and TRBJ2-1; no definite D call. Germline assignment: CDR1 KGHDR and CDR2 SFDVKD. The CDR3 is 13 amino acids. Trimming removed 9 bases at V and 2 bases at J, with 10 bases between.

This clonotype was found many times. The chain recombines TRBV7-2 with TRBJ2-1, with 10 bases lining up with TRBD2. The trim removed 4 bases at V and 15 bases at J, leaving 6 bases unmatched. The CDR3 runs 12 residues. The germline gives CDR1 SGHTA, CDR2 FQGNSA. DNA for the CDR3: TGTGCCAGCAGCTCGCCTAGCGGGAGTCCGTTCTTC. Amino acids: CASSSPSGSPFF.

The rearrangement links TRBV5-5 to TRBJ1-2; D gene unclear. The germline V gene has CDR1 SGHKS and CDR2 YYEKEE (reference sequence). V was cut by 0 bases and J by 0 bases, with 9 bases left in between. The CDR3 has 15 amino acids. The DNA for the CDR3 is TGTGCCAGCAGCTTGGCGGAAAGAGCTAACTATGGCTACACCTTC. Translated: CASSLAERANYGYTF.

V is TRBV7-9 and J is TRBJ2-2, with D unclear. This CDR3 is built from 13 residues. Germline V gene lookup returns CDR1 SEHNR and CDR2 FQNEAQ (reference sequence). Trimming removed 5 bases from V and 3 bases from J, with 7 bases in between. The CDR3 sequence is CASSLQYTGELFF. CDR3 sequence (DNA): TGTGCCAGCAGCCTTCAGTACACCGGGGAGCTGTTTTTT.

The genes are TRBV12-3 or TRBV12-4 and TRBJ2-2; D gene ambiguous. Deletions cut 7 bases from V and 6 bases from J, with 12 bases between. The CDR3 runs to 13 residues. CDR3 nucleotide sequence: TGTGCCAGCACCATACTGGAAGCCGGGGAGCTGTTTTTT. Translation: CASTILEAGELFF.

This clonotype was seen a handful of times. The genes are TRBV9 and TRBJ2-3, with 8 positions matching TRBD1. The CDR3 spans 15 residues. The V gene end was trimmed by 0 bases and the J gene end by 3 bases; junction bases not matched to a gene: 3. The germline V gene has CDR1 SGDLS and CDR2 YYNGEE. The CDR3 sequence is CASSVGTGMTDTQYF. As DNA, the CDR3 is TGTGCCAGCAGCGTAGGGACAGGGATGACAGATACGCAGTATTTT.

The J gene is TRBJ2-5, the V gene TRBV18; 9 bases are shared with TRBD2. CDR3 length equals 15 residues. CDR1 and CDR2 from the germline V gene are KGHSH and LQKENI. V was clipped by 10 bases and J by 4 bases; unmatched bases: 13. CDR3 bases: TGTGCCACCCACGGTAGCGGGAGTTCTCGAGAGACCCAGTACTTC. This encodes CATHGSGSSRETQYF.

This clonotype was recorded many times. The chain is built from TRBV6-5 and TRBJ2-3, with 8 bases aligning to TRBD1. The ends lost 2 bases at V and 6 bases at J; junction bases unmatched: 10. From germline, CDR1 is MNHEY and CDR2 SVGAGI. The CDR3 has 16 residues. The CDR3 here is CASSYKGTGVRDTQYF. CDR3 sequence (DNA): TGTGCCAGCAGTTACAAAGGGACAGGTGTGCGGGATACGCAGTATTTT.

This clonotype was observed a handful of times. The chain employs TRBV29-1 and TRBJ2-2; 8 nucleotides align to TRBD2. Trimming took 4 bases from V and 4 from J; bases not matched to a gene: 2. There are 13 residues in the CDR3. Germline CDR1 is SQVTM and CDR2 is ANQGSEA. The CDR3 sequence is CSVALAGTGELFF. As DNA, the CDR3 is TGCAGCGTTGCTCTAGCGGGCACCGGGGAGCTGTTTTTT.

J is TRBJ2-1 and V is TRBV27, with a weak D call TRBD1 (5 bases). Per the germline V gene, CDR1 is MNHEY and CDR2 is SMNVEV (reference sequence). This CDR3 region has 9 residues. The V end was cut by 4 bases, the J end by 14 bases, with 6 bases between. The CDR3 DNA follows: TGTGCCAGCAGTTCCAGGGAGTTCTTC. Protein product: CASSSREFF.

The V and J genes are TRBV7-9 and TRBJ1-1; 7 bases line up with TRBD1. Germline V gene lookup returns CDR1 SEHNR and CDR2 FQNEAQ (reference sequence). The V gene end was trimmed by 6 bases and the J gene end by 8 bases; junction bases not matched to a gene: 12. The CDR3 covers 14 residues. CDR3 coding DNA: TGTGCCAGCAGGATTTTGGTCGGGACAGCCGAAGCTTTCTTT. It is translated as CASRILVGTAEAFF. Looking up the rest from reference TRBV7-9 and TRBJ1-1 gives the full variable domain: DTGVSQNPRHKITKRGQNVTFRCDPISEHNRLYWYRQTLGQGPEFLTYFQNEAQLEKSRLLSDRFSAERPKGSFSTLEIQRTEQGDSAMYLCASRILVGTAEAFFGQGTRLTVV.

This clonotype has only a few counts. The V call is TRBV12-3 or TRBV12-4, the J call TRBJ1-1; D gene uncertain. The CDR3 is 12 amino acids. The ends were cut back, 9 bases at V and 0 bases at J, with 8 bases in the middle. The CDR3 nucleotides are TGTGCCAGAGCTGAAATGAACACTGAAGCTTTCTTT. Translating it yields CARAEMNTEAFF.

The rearrangement uses TRBV7-2 and TRBJ2-1; TRBD2 might be the D (5 bases). The germline V gene has CDR1 SGHTA and CDR2 FQGNSA. CDR3 length: 16 amino acids. V lost 1 base and J lost 0, with 10 bases in between. In nucleotides, the CDR3 is TGTGCCAGCAGCTTAGAAAGTACTAGCTCCTACAATGAGCAGTTCTTC. Translation: CASSLESTSSYNEQFF.

The chain combines TRBV5-6 with TRBJ1-2; the D gene is possibly TRBD1 (5 bases). Trimming took off 9 bases at V and 5 bases at J, with 20 bases between the two ends. Germline CDR1 and CDR2: SGHDT and YYEEEE. The CDR3 contains 14 residues. The CDR3 DNA reads as TGTGCCACTTCGTTAGGTCACAGGTTTTATGGCTACACCTTC. This encodes CATSLGHRFYGYTF.

Only a few counts were recorded for this clonotype. V is TRBV20-1 and J is TRBJ1-2, with 7 positions matching TRBD1. CDR1 is DFQATT, CDR2 SNEGSKA, per germline (reference sequence). The trim removed 3 bases at V and 7 bases at J, leaving 2 bases unmatched. The CDR3 loop spans 11 amino acids. The CDR3 spells CSASRQGGYTF. CDR3 sequence (DNA): TGCAGTGCTAGTAGACAGGGTGGCTACACCTTC.